The 15 T cell receptor beta chains presented below share a single source sample, sequenced in a study of blood T cell repertoires in COVID-19. TCRdb keeps only in-frame clones here, not all; method: immunoSEQ multiplex PCR. The sample yields 150,000 to 180,000 clones, roughly 80% seen once. Sample: peripheral blood. Every receptor here comes from a woman aged 55-75 years with acute or convalescent COVID-19.

The chain has TRBV4-1 and TRBJ2-2; 12 bases align to TRBD1. CDR3 length: 16 amino acids. The germline gives CDR1 MGHRA, CDR2 YSYEKL. Trimming took 4 bases from V and 5 from J; bases not matched to a gene: 5. CDR3 sequence (DNA): TGCGCCAGCAGCCCGGGACAGGGGGCCGAAACCGGGGAGCTGTTTTTT. Protein: CASSPGQGAETGELFF.

The rearrangement joins TRBV11-2 to TRBJ2-2, with a possible D match to TRBD1 (6 bases). Germline lookup yields CDR1 SGHAT and CDR2 FQNNGV. V lost 6 bases and J 3 bases, leaving 11 bases between the germline ends. The CDR3 is 14 amino acids. The CDR3 loop reads CASRPTGYTGELFF. The CDR3 DNA reads TGTGCCAGCAGACCTACAGGGTACACCGGGGAGCTGTTTTTT.

This chain links TRBV5-1 with TRBJ2-7; TRBD1 aligns across 8 bases. The ends lost 4 bases at V and 6 bases at J; junction bases unmatched: 12. The CDR3 contains 15 residues. Germline V lookup: CDR1 SGHRS, CDR2 YFSETQ. CDR3 DNA sequence: TGCGCCAGCAGCAGGGACAGGACCTCTGGGGGCGAGCAGTACTTC. Its protein is CASSRDRTSGGEQYF.

The genes are TRBV4-2 and TRBJ1-4; TRBD1 is a possible D gene (5 bases). Per the germline V gene, CDR1 is LGHNA and CDR2 is YNFKEQ. The CDR3 extends over 15 amino acids. V lost 4 bases to trimming and J lost 4 bases, with 13 bases between them. CDR3 loop: CASSLVRDSNEKLFF. The CDR3 DNA follows: TGTGCCAGCAGCCTTGTTAGAGACAGTAATGAAAAACTGTTTTTT.

This sequence joins TRBV7-2 and TRBJ2-1; 8 positions agree with TRBD2. Germline-derived CDR1 and CDR2 are SGHTA and FQGNSA. V lost 4 bases, J lost 6 bases, and 8 bases stayed unmatched. There are 15 residues in the CDR3. CDR3 amino acids: CASSSTGTRSNEQFF. DNA of the CDR3: TGTGCCAGCAGCTCCACCGGGACTAGGAGCAATGAGCAGTTCTTC.

V gene TRBV3-1 (or the pseudogene TRBV3-2) combines with J gene TRBJ1-1; D ambiguous. CDR1 and CDR2 from the germline V gene are LGHDT and YNNKEL (reference sequence). Between the trimmed V and J ends, which lost 5 bases and 5 bases, there was a span of 18 bases. The length of the CDR3 is 15 residues. The CDR3 region has the DNA TGTGCCAGCAGCTTCACGTCAGGTGGTGGGACTGAAGCTTTCTTT. As protein: CASSFTSGGGTEAFF.

The chain links TRBV10-3 to TRBJ1-2, with no clear D. The CDR3 has 12 residues. Germline-derived CDR1 and CDR2 are ENHRY and SYGVKD. With 0 bases removed from V and 7 bases from J, the gap between germline ends came to 6 bases. The CDR3 DNA follows: TGTGCCATCAGTGAGTCGAGTGTTGGCTACACCTTC. It specifies CAISESSVGYTF.

The chain has TRBV5-1 and TRBJ1-4; 7 bases are shared with TRBD1. Unmatched junction bases numbered 9, after V lost 2 bases and J lost 5 bases. The CDR3 is 16 amino acids. Germline-derived CDR1 and CDR2 are SGHRS and YFSETQ. The CDR3 nucleotides read TGCGCCAGCAGCTTATCCGGGACAGCCCAAAATGAAAAACTGTTTTTT. Amino acids: CASSLSGTAQNEKLFF.

The gene calls are TRBV2 and TRBJ1-5; the D gene is possibly TRBD1 (6 bases). The V end was cut by 6 bases, the J end by 1 base, with 13 bases between. The CDR3 totals 15 residues. Germline V gene data show CDR1 as SNHLY and CDR2 as FYNNEI. CDR3 sequence: CASRLGQGSNQPQHF. In DNA, the CDR3 is TGTGCCAGCAGGTTGGGGCAGGGGAGCAATCAGCCCCAGCATTTT.

J is TRBJ2-7 and V is TRBV27; tentatively, D is TRBD2 (6 bases). The CDR3 covers 14 residues. Per germline, CDR1 MNHEY and CDR2 SMNVEV (reference sequence). V was shortened by 2 bases and J by 6 bases, with 14 bases between the two germline ends. The CDR3 reads CASSLLAVGSEQYF. The CDR3 region has the DNA TGTGCCAGCAGTTTACTGGCAGTCGGGAGCGAGCAGTACTTC.

V usage is TRBV18 and J usage is TRBJ2-3, with 10 bases identical to TRBD2. This CDR3 spans 16 amino acids. Germline lookup yields CDR1 KGHSH and CDR2 LQKENI. Trimming removed 3 bases from V and 5 bases from J; junction bases left unmatched: 8. The CDR3 nucleotides read TGTGCCAGCTCACCTCAGCGGGGGGGCCTGAAAGATACGCAGTATTTT. Its translation: CASSPQRGGLKDTQYF.

The chain recombines TRBV2 with TRBJ2-1, with D maybe TRBD2 (7 bases). This CDR3 has 15 amino acids. In germline, CDR1 is SNHLY, CDR2 FYNNEI. The V end was cut by 6 bases, the J end by 3 bases, with 15 bases between. The CDR3 here is CASSKEGGGYNEQFF. CDR3 bases: TGTGCCAGCAGCAAAGAGGGGGGGGGCTACAATGAGCAGTTCTTC.

The rearrangement joins TRBV30 to TRBJ1-1; D gene unclear. V shed 0 bases and J shed 1 base, with 6 bases lying between them. The germline V gene has CDR1 GTSNPN and CDR2 SVGIG (reference sequence). This CDR3 is built from 13 residues. CDR3 sequence reads: CAWSVHQNTEAFF. Written as DNA, the CDR3 is TGTGCCTGGAGTGTACACCAGAACACTGAAGCTTTCTTT. Using reference TRBV30 and TRBJ1-1 for the parts outside the CDR3, the full variable domain is SQTIHQWPATLVQPVGSPLSLECTVEGTSNPNLYWYRQAAGRGLQLLFYSVGIGQISSEVPQNLSASRPQDRQFILSSKKLLLSDSGFYLCAWSVHQNTEAFFGQGTRLTVV.

This clone appeared a single time. The chain uses TRBV19 and TRBJ2-6; D is possibly TRBD1 (5 bases). This CDR3 has 15 amino acids. V shed 7 bases and J shed 0 bases, with 10 bases lying between them. Germline CDR1 is LNHDA and CDR2 is SQIVND (reference sequence). The DNA of the CDR3 is TGTGCCAGTACCTGGGGCTTCTCTGGGGCCAACGTCCTGACTTTC. It encodes CASTWGFSGANVLTF.

The chain employs TRBV9 and TRBJ1-3; perhaps TRBD1 as D (6 bases). V lost 4 bases and J 1 base, leaving 21 bases between the germline ends. This CDR3 contains 18 residues. CDR1 and CDR2 from the germline V gene are SGDLS and YYNGEE. The CDR3 loop reads CASSLQPGAGVSGNTIYF. The CDR3 DNA is TGTGCCAGCAGCCTCCAGCCAGGGGCTGGTGTTTCTGGAAACACCATATATTTT.